The next 27 T cell receptor beta chains were all read from a single sample in a study of tumor-infiltrating lymphocytes in primary liver carcinoma. Researchers generated TCR beta cDNA from about 450 ng of total RNA, relying on a constant-region primer. Amplification in three nested multiplex PCR rounds with slightly modified ARM-PCR gave rise to TCR beta libraries. Researchers ran the first two PCR rounds for about 11 cycles each with TRBV1-TRBV30 forward primers and a C-beta reverse primer. One entry per CDR3 protein results from TCRdb running MiXCR on the multiplex PCR reads. The sample has around 330,000 distinct CDR3 sequences, around three fifths seen once. Out of unsorted whole blood came the blood RNA, and germline DNA was extracted as well. The sample comprised peripheral blood. These receptors were collected from a young woman with primary liver carcinoma and hepatitis B virus infection.

This clonotype has ten or more counts. CDR3 nucleotides: TGTGCCAGCACCCACCGGGACAGGGAAGACATTCAGTACTTC. Residues: CASTHRDREDIQYF. The rearrangement joins TRBV11-1 to TRBJ2-4; 9 bases are shared with TRBD1. Germline values: CDR1 SGHAT, CDR2 FQDESV (reference sequence). The ends lost 7 bases at V and 8 bases at J; junction bases unmatched: 9. CDR3 length: 14 amino acids. The entire variable domain, with the rest obtained from reference TRBV11-1 and TRBJ2-4, is as follows: EAEVAQSPRYKITEKSQAVAFWCDPISGHATLYWYRQILGQGPELLVQFQDESVVDDSQLPKDRFSAERLKGVDSTLKIQPAELGDSAMYLCASTHRDREDIQYFGAGTRLSVL.

This clonotype has a handful of counts. The V call is TRBV6-2 or TRBV6-3, the J call TRBJ2-1, with TRBD2 as a possible D gene (5 bases). V was shortened by 8 bases and J by 6 bases, with 14 bases between the two germline ends. CDR3 size: 13 residues. Per the germline V gene, CDR1 is MNHEY and CDR2 is SVGEGT. The CDR3 region has the DNA TGTGCCAGCGGAGGAGATATTATCAATGAGCAGTTCTTC. Residues: CASGGDIINEQFF.

Of note for this clonotype: This could be a read error, since a much larger clone is one nucleotide away. The chain employs TRBV10-2 and TRBJ2-3, with 8 bases aligning to TRBD1. The CDR3 loop spans 15 amino acids. CDR1 is WSHSY and CDR2 is SAAADI in the germline V gene. CDR3 region: CASTGRGLRTDAQYF. The CDR3 nucleotides read TGCGCCAGCACCGGCAGGGGGCTTCGAACAGATGCGCAGTATTTT.

Comments on this clonotype: This may be a read error: a much more frequent sequence differs by one nucleotide. The V gene is TRBV4-1, the J gene TRBJ1-5; 7 positions agree with TRBD1. Germline V CDR1 and CDR2: MGHRA, YSYEKL. Losses at the gene ends were 2 bases for V and 2 bases for J; bases not matched to a gene: 0. There are 14 residues in the CDR3. In DNA form, the CDR3 reads TGCGCCAGCAGCCAACAGGGGGGCAATCAGCCCCAGCATTTT. Its protein product is CASSQQGGNQPQHF.

This clonotype was seen at least ten times. The V gene is TRBV11-3, the J gene TRBJ2-3; D gene unclear. V shed 3 bases and J shed 2 bases, with 15 bases lying between them. The CDR3 is 16 amino acids. The germline CDR1 and CDR2 sequences are SGHNT and YENEEA. In DNA form, the CDR3 reads TGTGCCAGCAGCTTGTGGGTAGGGCTCTCCACAGATACGCAGTATTTT. Protein: CASSLWVGLSTDTQYF.

This clonotype showed up many times. The genes are TRBV5-4 and TRBJ1-2, with 7 bases matching TRBD1. The CDR3 consists of 13 residues. Per the germline V gene, CDR1 is SGHNT and CDR2 is YYREEE (reference sequence). The ends lost 10 bases at V and 8 bases at J; junction bases unmatched: 14. For the CDR3, the DNA is TGTGCCGTCGGGACAGCCGTCGGGTCGGGCTACACCTTC. Translating it yields CAVGTAVGSGYTF.

This clonotype was seen a few times. The rearrangement links TRBV30 to TRBJ2-7; D perhaps matches TRBD2 (6 bases). V gave up 2 bases and J gave up 3 bases, with 14 bases separating them. This CDR3 is 14 amino acids long. The V gene's germline CDR1 is GTSNPN and CDR2 SVGIG (reference sequence). The CDR3 coding sequence is TGTGCCTGGAGTTTAGGAGGGGATAGCTACGAGCAGTACTTC. Its translation: CAWSLGGDSYEQYF.

About this clonotype itself: The junction does not match germline at one end; this may be a read error. The chain couples TRBV6-5 to TRBJ1-1; D not certain. The CDR3 runs to 14 residues. Germline loops: CDR1 MNHEY, CDR2 SVGAGI. The CDR3, as DNA: TGTGCCATCAGTTACGTAAGACCAAACACTGAAGCTTTCTTT. Residues: CAISYVRPNTEAFF.

This chain uses TRBV6-6 with TRBJ2-2, with D uncertain. V lost 6 bases and J lost 5, with 13 bases in between. Germline CDR1 and CDR2: MNHNY and SVGAGI (reference sequence). The CDR3 is made up of 14 amino acids. CDR3 nucleotide sequence: TGTGCCAGCAGGGGTGGAATCAGGACCGGGGAGCTGTTTTTT. As protein: CASRGGIRTGELFF.

This chain uses TRBV6-5 with TRBJ2-1; D is undetermined. Trimming shortened V by 6 bases and J by 9 bases, and 15 bases separated the two germline ends. Germline CDR1 reads MNHEY; CDR2 reads SVGAGI. This CDR3 has 13 amino acids. CDR3 loop: CASRPSKWGEQFF. CDR3 bases: TGTGCCAGCAGGCCCTCCAAGTGGGGTGAGCAGTTCTTC.

This rearrangement joins TRBV6-5 to TRBJ2-3, with D possibly TRBD2 on 6 matching bases. The ends were cut back, 0 bases at V and 4 bases at J, with 11 bases in the middle. In germline, CDR1 is MNHEY, CDR2 SVGAGI. The CDR3 covers 15 residues. The CDR3 coding sequence is TGTGCCAGCAGTTACTCGGCGGCTAGCGCAGATACGCAGTATTTT. This sequence encodes CASSYSAASADTQYF.

On this clonotype: A read error may account for a junction end that differs from germline. V gene TRBV6-5 combines with J gene TRBJ1-2; D is ambiguous. This CDR3 spans 16 amino acids. Looked up from germline, CDR1 is MNHEY and CDR2 is SVGAGI. The CDR3 reads CVSSYREPGLGYGYIF. For the CDR3, the DNA is TGTGTCAGCAGTTACCGAGAACCTGGTCTGGGCTATGGCTACATCTTC.

Of note for this clonotype: This may stem from a read error, because a much larger clone lies one nucleotide away. The chain couples TRBV4-3 to TRBJ2-2; TRBD1 agrees at 9 bases. The CDR3 runs 15 residues. Germline V gene lookup returns CDR1 LGHNA and CDR2 YSLEER. The CDR3 coding sequence is TGCGCCAACAGCCAAGAGACAGGGGGGCCCGGGGAGCTGTTTTTT. Translated: CANSQETGGPGELFF.

The CDR3 DNA follows: TGTGCCAACTTGAGGGGACAGGGAGTAACTGGGGCCAACGTCCTGACTTTC. Encoded protein: CANLRGQGVTGANVLTF. The rearrangement uses TRBV13 and TRBJ2-6; TRBD1 aligns across 9 bases. This CDR3 is built from 17 residues. Germline V gene data show CDR1 as PRHDT and CDR2 as FYEKMQ (reference sequence). Losses at the gene ends were 10 bases for V and 2 bases for J; bases not matched to a gene: 12.

As concerns this clonotype: This may arise from a read error, as a much more abundant clone is one base away. The chain couples TRBV4-2 to TRBJ2-1; 11 bases align to TRBD2. V was clipped by 2 bases and J by 10 bases; unmatched bases: 16. The CDR3 loop spans 18 amino acids. Germline CDR1 is LGHNA and CDR2 is YNFKEQ. The CDR3 bases are TGTGCCAGCAGCCAATATCCTGTTAGTACTAGCGGGAGTATGGAGCAGTTCTTC. It codes for CASSQYPVSTSGSMEQFF.

Comment on this clonotype: The junction shows a germline mismatch at one end, possibly a read error. The chain combines TRBV12-3 or TRBV12-4 with TRBJ2-7, with D unclear. This CDR3 region has 13 residues. CDR3 protein: CASSNAASYDQYF. In DNA form, the CDR3 reads TGTGCCAGCAGTAACGCAGCATCCTACGACCAGTACTTC.

Comments on this clonotype: At one of its ends the junction is not consistent with the germline gene, which may arise from a read error. V and J are TRBV11-3 and TRBJ2-1; tentatively, D is TRBD1 (5 bases). Germline V lookup: CDR1 SGHNT, CDR2 YENEEA. CDR3 length equals 14 residues. CDR3 coding DNA: TGTACCAGCAGCTTAGGGGTCGAGTACAATAAGCAGTTCTTC. As protein: CTSSLGVEYNKQFF.

The table lists this clonotype with many counts. The chain couples TRBV6-5 to TRBJ2-2, with D possibly being TRBD2 (6 bases). The CDR3 is 14 residues long. Germline V gene lookup returns CDR1 MNHEY and CDR2 SVGAGI. Trimming removed 6 bases from V and 5 bases from J, with 13 bases in between. The CDR3 spells CASRMIRETGELFF. The CDR3 bases are TGTGCCAGCAGGATGATTCGGGAGACCGGGGAGCTGTTTTTT.

This clonotype was observed a single time. The chain is built from TRBV6-1 and TRBJ2-7; 7 positions match TRBD2. The V segment lost 10 bases and the J segment 5 bases; nucleotides outside the gene matches: 17. From germline, CDR1 is MNHNS and CDR2 SASEGT. The CDR3 consists of 15 residues. The CDR3 DNA follows: TGTGCCAACACCCTGCTCCAACGGGAGGTTGACGAGCAGTACTTC. Translated, it gives CANTLLQREVDEQYF.

There are many counts of this clonotype. V is TRBV12-3 or TRBV12-4 and J is TRBJ2-1; 8 bases are shared with TRBD2. This CDR3 spans 14 amino acids. V trimming: 7 bases; J trimming: 5 bases; junction bases outside the gene matches: 7. The CDR3 is CASILGAGDNEQFF. Here the CDR3 DNA reads TGTGCCAGCATCCTAGGAGCGGGGGACAATGAGCAGTTCTTC.

Concerning this clonotype itself: A much larger clone sits a single nucleotide away, making a read error possible. The chain couples TRBV4-2 to TRBJ2-7; possibly TRBD2 for D (5 bases). Germline V gene data show CDR1 as LGHNA and CDR2 as YNFKEQ. The CDR3 loop spans 16 amino acids. Between the trimmed V and J ends, which lost 3 bases and 2 bases, there was a span of 17 bases. Here the CDR3 reads CASSHLPGISAYEQYF. CDR3 nucleotides: TGTGCCAGCAGCCACCTCCCGGGGATTAGTGCCTACGAGCAGTACTTC.

The table lists this clonotype with many counts. This rearrangement joins TRBV12-3 or TRBV12-4 to TRBJ2-5, with D uncertain. Trimming shortened V by 6 bases and J by 1 base, and 6 bases separated the two germline ends. The CDR3 has 12 amino acids. The CDR3 bases are TGTGCCAGCAGCAACCTCCAAGAGACCCAGTACTTC. Its protein product is CASSNLQETQYF.

This clonotype was observed a single time. No conserved phenylalanine or tryptophan is present at the end of the CDR3, so a read error is the likely explanation. The chain employs TRBV7-9 and TRBJ2-3; perhaps TRBD1 as D (5 bases). Germline CDR1 is SEHNR and CDR2 is FQNEAQ (reference sequence). V shed 5 bases and J shed 4 bases, with 22 bases lying between them. The length of the CDR3 is 17 residues. The CDR3 sequence: CASSLIRTQRAADTQYL. The CDR3 DNA follows: TGTGCCAGCAGCCTGATACGGACACAAAGGGCAGCAGATACGCAGTATCTT.

This clonotype was counted a single time. The CDR3 sequence is CASSFPPGSSYNEQFF. In DNA, the CDR3 is TGCGCCAGCAGCTTCCCACCAGGGAGCTCCTACAATGAGCAGTTCTTC. This chain joins TRBV5-1 and TRBJ2-1; TRBD1 or TRBD2 may be the D gene (5 bases each). Per the germline V gene, CDR1 is SGHRS and CDR2 is YFSETQ. This CDR3 comprises 16 residues. Deletions cut 2 bases from V and 0 bases from J, with 12 bases between.

This chain uses TRBV5-6 with TRBJ1-2; no firm D call. Trimming cost V 0 bases and J 0 bases, with 15 bases left between them. The CDR3 loop spans 17 amino acids. Germline V gene lookup returns CDR1 SGHDT and CDR2 YYEEEE. Here the CDR3 reads CASSLEGLRSSNYGYTF. Here the CDR3 DNA reads TGTGCCAGCAGCTTGGAAGGCCTACGGTCCTCTAACTATGGCTACACCTTC.

Comments on this clonotype: Just one base apart from a much larger clone, this may be a read error. The chain joins TRBV6-1 to TRBJ2-1; D possibly corresponds to TRBD1 (5 bases). The ends were cut back, 8 bases at V and 10 bases at J, with 18 bases in the middle. From germline, CDR1 is MNHNS and CDR2 SASEGT. The CDR3 runs to 13 residues. In nucleotides, the CDR3 is TGTGCCAGCCTGGCCCTAATAGCAGGGGAGCAGTTCTTC. Protein product: CASLALIAGEQFF.

This chain uses TRBV9 with TRBJ2-7; maybe TRBD1 (6 bases). The V gene lost 2 bases and the J gene lost 2 bases, with 8 bases spanning the gap. The CDR3 totals 13 residues. CDR1 is SGDLS and CDR2 is YYNGEE in the germline V gene. CDR3 sequence (DNA): TGTGCCAGCAGCGTCGGGGACACCTACGAGCAGTACTTC. This gives the protein CASSVGDTYEQYF. The full variable domain, rest sourced from reference TRBV9 and TRBJ2-7, is DSGVTQTPKHLITATGQRVTLRCSPRSGDLSVYWYQQSLDQGLQFLIQYYNGEERAKGNILERFSAQQFPDLHSELNLSSLELGDSALYFCASSVGDTYEQYFGPGTRLTVT.